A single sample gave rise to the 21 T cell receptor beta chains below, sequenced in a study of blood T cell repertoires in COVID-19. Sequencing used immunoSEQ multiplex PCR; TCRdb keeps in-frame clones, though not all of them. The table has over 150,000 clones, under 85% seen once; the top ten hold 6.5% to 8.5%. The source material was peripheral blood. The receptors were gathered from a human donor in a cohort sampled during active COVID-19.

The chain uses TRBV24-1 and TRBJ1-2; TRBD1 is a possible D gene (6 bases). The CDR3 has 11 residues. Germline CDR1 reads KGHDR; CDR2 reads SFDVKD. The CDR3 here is CGGGRDYGYTF. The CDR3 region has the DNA TGTGGGGGGGGCAGGGACTATGGCTACACCTTC.

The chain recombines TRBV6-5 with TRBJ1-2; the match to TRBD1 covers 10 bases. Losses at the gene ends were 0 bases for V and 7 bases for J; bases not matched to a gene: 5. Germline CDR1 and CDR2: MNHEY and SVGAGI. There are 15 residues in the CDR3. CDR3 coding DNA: TGTGCCAGCAGTTACTCGAGACAGGGGGCGCGTGGCTACACCTTC. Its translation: CASSYSRQGARGYTF.

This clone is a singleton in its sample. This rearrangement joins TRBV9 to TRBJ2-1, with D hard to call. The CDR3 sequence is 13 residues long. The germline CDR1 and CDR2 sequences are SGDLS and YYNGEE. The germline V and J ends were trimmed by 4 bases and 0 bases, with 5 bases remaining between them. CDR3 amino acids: CASSISSYNEQFF. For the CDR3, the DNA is TGTGCCAGCAGCATTAGCTCCTACAATGAGCAGTTCTTC.

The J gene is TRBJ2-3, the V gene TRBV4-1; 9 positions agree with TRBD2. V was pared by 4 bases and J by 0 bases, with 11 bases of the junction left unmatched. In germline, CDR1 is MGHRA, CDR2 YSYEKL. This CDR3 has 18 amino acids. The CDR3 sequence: CASSRSGLADISTDTQYF. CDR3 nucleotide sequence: TGCGCCAGCAGCCGATCGGGACTAGCAGATATTAGCACAGATACGCAGTATTTT.

CDR3: CASSRRPGGVLSWQYF. The DNA of the CDR3 is TGTGCCAGCAGCCGGCGACCAGGGGGTGTCCTTAGTTGGCAGTACTTC. The chain combines TRBV3-1 (or the pseudogene TRBV3-2) with TRBJ2-7; 7 bases are shared with TRBD1. With V trimmed by 4 bases and J by 9 bases, 18 bases remained unmatched. CDR3 length equals 16 residues. Germline-derived CDR1 and CDR2 are LGHDT and YNNKEL (reference sequence).

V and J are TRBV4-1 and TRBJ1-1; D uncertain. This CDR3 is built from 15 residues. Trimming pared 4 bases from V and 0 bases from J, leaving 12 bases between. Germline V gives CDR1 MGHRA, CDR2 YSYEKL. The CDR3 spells CASSRSGGMNTEAFF. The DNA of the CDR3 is TGCGCCAGCAGCCGGTCGGGAGGGATGAACACTGAAGCTTTCTTT.

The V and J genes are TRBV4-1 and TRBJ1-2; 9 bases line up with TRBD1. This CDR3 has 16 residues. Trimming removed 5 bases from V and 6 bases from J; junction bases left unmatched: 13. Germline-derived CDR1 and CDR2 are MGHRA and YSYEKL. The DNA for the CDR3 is TGCGCCAGCAGCTCGGATAGACAGGGGGTATGGAATGGCTACACCTTC. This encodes CASSSDRQGVWNGYTF.

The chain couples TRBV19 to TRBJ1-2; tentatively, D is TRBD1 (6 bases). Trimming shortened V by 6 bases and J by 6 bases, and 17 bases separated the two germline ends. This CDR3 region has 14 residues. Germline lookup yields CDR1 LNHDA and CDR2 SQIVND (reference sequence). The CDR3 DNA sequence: TGTGCCAGTAGCCTAACAGGGAGGGTAGATGGCTACACCTTC. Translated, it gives CASSLTGRVDGYTF.

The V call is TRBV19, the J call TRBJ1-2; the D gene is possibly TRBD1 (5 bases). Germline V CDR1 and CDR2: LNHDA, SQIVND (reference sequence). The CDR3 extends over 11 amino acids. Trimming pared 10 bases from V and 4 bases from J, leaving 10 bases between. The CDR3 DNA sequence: TGTGCCAAGCCAGGGATCTATGGCTACACCTTC. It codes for CAKPGIYGYTF.

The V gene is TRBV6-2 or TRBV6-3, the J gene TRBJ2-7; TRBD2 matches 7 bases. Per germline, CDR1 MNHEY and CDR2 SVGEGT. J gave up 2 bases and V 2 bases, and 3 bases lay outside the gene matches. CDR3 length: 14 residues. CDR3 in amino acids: CASSYAGVPYEQYF. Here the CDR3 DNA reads TGTGCCAGCAGTTACGCGGGGGTCCCCTACGAGCAGTACTTC.

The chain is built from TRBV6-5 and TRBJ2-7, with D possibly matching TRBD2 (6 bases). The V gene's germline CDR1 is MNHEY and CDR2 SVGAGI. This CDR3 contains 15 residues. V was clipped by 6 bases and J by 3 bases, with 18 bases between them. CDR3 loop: CASSPREASHYEQYF. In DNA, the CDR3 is TGTGCCAGCAGCCCCAGGGAGGCCAGCCACTACGAGCAGTACTTC.

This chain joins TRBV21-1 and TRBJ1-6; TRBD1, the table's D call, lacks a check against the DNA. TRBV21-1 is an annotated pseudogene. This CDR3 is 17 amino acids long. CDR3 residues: CASSKTRDRGRVIPLHF. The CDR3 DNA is TGTGCCAGCAGCAAAACCCGGGACAGGGGGCGCGTTATACCCCTCCACTTT.

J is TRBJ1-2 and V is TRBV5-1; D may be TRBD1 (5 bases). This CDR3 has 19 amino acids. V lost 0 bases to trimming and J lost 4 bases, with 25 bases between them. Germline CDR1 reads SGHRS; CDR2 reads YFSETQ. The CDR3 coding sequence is TGCGCCAGCAGCTTGGAGCCCCGTGACAGTCTTCGATCGATCTATGGCTACACCTTC. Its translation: CASSLEPRDSLRSIYGYTF.

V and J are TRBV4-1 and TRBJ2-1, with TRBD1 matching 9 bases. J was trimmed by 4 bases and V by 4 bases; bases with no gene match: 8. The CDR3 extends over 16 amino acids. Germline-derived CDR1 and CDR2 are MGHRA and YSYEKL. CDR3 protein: CASSPFQDRGYNEQFF. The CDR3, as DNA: TGCGCCAGCAGCCCTTTTCAGGACAGGGGTTACAATGAGCAGTTCTTC.

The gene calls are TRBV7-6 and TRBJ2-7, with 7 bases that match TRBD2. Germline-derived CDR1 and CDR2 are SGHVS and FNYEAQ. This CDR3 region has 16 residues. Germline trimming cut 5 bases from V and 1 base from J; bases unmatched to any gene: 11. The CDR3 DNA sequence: TGTGCCAGCAGCCCCGGGAGGAGCGCTGGATCCTACGAGCAGTACTTC. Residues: CASSPGRSAGSYEQYF.

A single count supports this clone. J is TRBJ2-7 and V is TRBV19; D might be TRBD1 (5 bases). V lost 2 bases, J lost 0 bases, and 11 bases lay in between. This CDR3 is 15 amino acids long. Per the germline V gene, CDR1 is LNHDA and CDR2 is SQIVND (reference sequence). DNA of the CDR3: TGTGCCAGTAGTATAAAGGTGGGGCCCTCCTACGAGCAGTACTTC. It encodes CASSIKVGPSYEQYF.

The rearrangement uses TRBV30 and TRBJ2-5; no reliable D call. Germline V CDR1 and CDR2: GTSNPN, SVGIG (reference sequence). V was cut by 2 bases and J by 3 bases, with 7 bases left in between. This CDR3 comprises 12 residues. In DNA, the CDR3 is TGTGCCTGGAGTAAGCGAGAAGAGACCCAGTACTTC. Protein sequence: CAWSKREETQYF.

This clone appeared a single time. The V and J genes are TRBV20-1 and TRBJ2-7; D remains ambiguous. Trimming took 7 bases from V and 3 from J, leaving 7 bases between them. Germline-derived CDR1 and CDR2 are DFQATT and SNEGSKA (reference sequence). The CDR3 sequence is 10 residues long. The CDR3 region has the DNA TGCAGTGACTTCGACTACGAGCAGTACTTC. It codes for CSDFDYEQYF.

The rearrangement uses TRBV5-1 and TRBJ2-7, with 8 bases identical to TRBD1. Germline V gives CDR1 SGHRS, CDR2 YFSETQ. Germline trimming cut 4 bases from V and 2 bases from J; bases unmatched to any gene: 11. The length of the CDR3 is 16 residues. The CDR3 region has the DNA TGCGCCAGCAGCCAAACGACAGGGGCCTCCGCCTACGAGCAGTACTTC. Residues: CASSQTTGASAYEQYF.

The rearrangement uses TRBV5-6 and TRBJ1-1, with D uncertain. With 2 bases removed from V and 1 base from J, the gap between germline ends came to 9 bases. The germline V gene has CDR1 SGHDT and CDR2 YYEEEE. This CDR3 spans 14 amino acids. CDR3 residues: CASSFTKENTEAFF. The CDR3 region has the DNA TGTGCCAGCAGCTTCACTAAGGAGAACACTGAAGCTTTCTTT.

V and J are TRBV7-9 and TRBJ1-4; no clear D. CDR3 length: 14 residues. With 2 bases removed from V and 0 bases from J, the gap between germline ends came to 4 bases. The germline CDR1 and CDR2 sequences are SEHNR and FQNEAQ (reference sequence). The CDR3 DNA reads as TGTGCCAGCAGCTTAACGGCAACTAATGAAAAACTGTTTTTT. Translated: CASSLTATNEKLFF.